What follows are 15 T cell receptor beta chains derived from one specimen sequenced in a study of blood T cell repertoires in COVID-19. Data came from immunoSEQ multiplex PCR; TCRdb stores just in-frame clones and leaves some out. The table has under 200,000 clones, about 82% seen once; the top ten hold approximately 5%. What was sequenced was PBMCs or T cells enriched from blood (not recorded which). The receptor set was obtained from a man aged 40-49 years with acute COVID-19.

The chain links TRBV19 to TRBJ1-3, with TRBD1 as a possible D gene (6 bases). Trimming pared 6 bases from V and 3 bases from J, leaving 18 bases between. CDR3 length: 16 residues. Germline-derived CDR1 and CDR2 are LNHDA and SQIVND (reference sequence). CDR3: CASSTSRGLVGNTIYF. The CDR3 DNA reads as TGTGCCAGTAGCACCTCCAGGGGTTTAGTTGGAAACACCATATATTTT.

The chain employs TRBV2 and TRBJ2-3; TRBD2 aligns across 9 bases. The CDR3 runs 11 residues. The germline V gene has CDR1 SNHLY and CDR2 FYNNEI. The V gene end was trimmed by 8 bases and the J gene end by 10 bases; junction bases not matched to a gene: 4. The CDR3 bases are TGTGCCAGCGCGGGAGGGGTTCCGCAGTATTTT. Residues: CASAGGVPQYF.

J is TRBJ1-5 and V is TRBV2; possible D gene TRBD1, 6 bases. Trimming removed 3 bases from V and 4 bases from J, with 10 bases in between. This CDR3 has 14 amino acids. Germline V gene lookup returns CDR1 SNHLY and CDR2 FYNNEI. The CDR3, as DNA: TGTGCCAGCAGTGAGGACAGAGGGAATCAGCCCCAGCATTTT. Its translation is CASSEDRGNQPQHF.

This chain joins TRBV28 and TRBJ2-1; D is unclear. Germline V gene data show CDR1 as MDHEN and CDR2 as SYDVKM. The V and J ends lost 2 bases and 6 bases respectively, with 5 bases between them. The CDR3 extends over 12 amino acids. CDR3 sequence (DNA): TGTGCCAGCAGTTTAATCTCCAATGAGCAGTTCTTC. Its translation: CASSLISNEQFF.

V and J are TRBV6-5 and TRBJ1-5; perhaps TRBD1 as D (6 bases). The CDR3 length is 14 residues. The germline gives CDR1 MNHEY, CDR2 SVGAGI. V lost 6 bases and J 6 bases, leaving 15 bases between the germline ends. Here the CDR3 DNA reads TGTGCCAGCAGACTCTACAGGGCGGCTCAGCCCCAGCATTTT. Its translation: CASRLYRAAQPQHF.

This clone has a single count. DNA of the CDR3: TGTGCCAGCAGGACTCCGGGACTAGGTCCAGATACGCAGTATTTT. Its translation is CASRTPGLGPDTQYF. The chain couples TRBV28 to TRBJ2-3; 8 bases align to TRBD2. The CDR3 runs to 15 residues. Trimming took 6 bases from V and 4 from J; bases not matched to a gene: 9. Germline CDR1 MDHEN, CDR2 SYDVKM.

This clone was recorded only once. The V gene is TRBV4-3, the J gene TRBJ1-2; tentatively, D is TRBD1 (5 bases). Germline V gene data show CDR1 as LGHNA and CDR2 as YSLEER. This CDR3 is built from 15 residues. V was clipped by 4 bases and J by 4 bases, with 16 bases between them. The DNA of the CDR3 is TGCGCCAGCAGCCCCACCATCCAGGGCATCTATGGCTACACCTTC. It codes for CASSPTIQGIYGYTF.

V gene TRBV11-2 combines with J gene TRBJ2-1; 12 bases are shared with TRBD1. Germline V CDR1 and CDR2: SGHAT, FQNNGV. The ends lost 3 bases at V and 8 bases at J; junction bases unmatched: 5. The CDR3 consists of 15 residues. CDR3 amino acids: CASSFGTGGDYEQFF. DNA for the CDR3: TGTGCCAGCAGCTTTGGGACAGGGGGCGATTATGAGCAGTTCTTC.

The CDR3 is CASSLIGTSGLNEQFF. The CDR3 DNA is TGTGCCAGCAGCTTGATCGGGACTAGCGGTTTGAATGAGCAGTTCTTC. V and J are TRBV7-3 and TRBJ2-1; 11 nucleotides line up with TRBD2. CDR1 is SGHTA and CDR2 is FQGTGA in the germline V gene. This CDR3 is built from 16 residues. Trimming cost V 3 bases and J 7 bases; bases outside gene matches: 8.

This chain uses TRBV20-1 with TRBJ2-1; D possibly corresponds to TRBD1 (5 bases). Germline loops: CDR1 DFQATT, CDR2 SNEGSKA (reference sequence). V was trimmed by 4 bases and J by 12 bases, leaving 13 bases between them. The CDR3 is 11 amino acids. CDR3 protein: CSATGQWGQFF. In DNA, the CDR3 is TGCAGTGCTACAGGGCAGTGGGGGCAGTTCTTC.

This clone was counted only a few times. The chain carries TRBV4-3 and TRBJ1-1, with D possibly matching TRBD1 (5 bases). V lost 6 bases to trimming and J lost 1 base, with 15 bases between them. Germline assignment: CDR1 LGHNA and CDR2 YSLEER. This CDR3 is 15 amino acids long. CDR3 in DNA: TGCGCCAGCAGGGACGGGGGGAGGGGGAACACTGAAGCTTTCTTT. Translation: CASRDGGRGNTEAFF.

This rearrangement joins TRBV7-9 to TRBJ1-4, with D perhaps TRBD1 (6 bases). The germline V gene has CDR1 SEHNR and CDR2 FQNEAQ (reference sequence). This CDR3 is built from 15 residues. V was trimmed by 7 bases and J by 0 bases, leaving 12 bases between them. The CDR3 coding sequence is TGTGCCAGCACCTCGGGGGGCGCAACTAATGAAAAACTGTTTTTT. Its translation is CASTSGGATNEKLFF.

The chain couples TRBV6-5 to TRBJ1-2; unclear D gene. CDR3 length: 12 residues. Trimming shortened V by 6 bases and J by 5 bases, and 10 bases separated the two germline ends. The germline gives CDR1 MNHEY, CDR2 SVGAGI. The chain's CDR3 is CASSVEPYGYTF. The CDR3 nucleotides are TGTGCCAGCAGCGTAGAACCGTATGGCTACACCTTC.

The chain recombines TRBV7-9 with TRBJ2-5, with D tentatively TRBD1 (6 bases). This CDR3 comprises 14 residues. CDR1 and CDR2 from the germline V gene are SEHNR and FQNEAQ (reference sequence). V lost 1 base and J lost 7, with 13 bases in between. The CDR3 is CASSLGQVKATQYF. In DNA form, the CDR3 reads TGTGCCAGCAGCTTAGGACAGGTCAAGGCGACCCAGTACTTC.

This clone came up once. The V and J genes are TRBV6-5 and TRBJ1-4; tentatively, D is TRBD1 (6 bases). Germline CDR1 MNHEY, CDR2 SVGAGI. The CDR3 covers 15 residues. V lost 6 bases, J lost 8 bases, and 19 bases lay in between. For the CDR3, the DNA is TGTGCCAGCAGACATAGGGGGTATGGTTACGAAAAACTGTTTTTT. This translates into CASRHRGYGYEKLFF.